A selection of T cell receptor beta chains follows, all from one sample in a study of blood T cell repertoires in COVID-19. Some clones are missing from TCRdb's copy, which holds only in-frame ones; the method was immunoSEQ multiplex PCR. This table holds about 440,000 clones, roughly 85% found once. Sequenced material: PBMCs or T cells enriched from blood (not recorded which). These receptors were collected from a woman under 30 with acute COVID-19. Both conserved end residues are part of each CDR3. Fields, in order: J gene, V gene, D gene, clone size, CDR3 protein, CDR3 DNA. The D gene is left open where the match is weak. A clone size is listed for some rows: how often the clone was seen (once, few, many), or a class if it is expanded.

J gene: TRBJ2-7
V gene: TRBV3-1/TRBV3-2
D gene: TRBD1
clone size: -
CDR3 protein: CASSQVGGQAHDYEQYF
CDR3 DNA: TGTGCCAGCAGCCAAGTAGGAGGACAGGCCCACGATTACGAGCAGTACTTC

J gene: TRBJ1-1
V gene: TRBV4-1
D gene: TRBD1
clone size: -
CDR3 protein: CASSHDRANTEAFF
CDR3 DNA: TGCGCCAGCAGCCATGACAGGGCTAACACTGAAGCTTTCTTT

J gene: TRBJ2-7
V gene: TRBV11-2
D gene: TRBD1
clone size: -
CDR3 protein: CASSLLQGATYEQYF
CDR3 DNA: TGTGCCAGCAGCTTACTGCAGGGGGCTACCTACGAGCAGTACTTC

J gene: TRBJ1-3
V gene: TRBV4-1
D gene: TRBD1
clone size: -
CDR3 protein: CASSQEGRQGAPGSGNTIYF
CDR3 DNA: TGCGCCAGCAGCCAAGAGGGGAGACAGGGGGCGCCGGGATCTGGAAACACCATATATTTT

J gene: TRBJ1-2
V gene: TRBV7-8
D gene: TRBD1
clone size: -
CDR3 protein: CASSLVRLQGAHGYTF
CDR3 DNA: TGTGCCAGCAGCTTAGTGCGCCTCCAGGGGGCGCATGGCTACACCTTC

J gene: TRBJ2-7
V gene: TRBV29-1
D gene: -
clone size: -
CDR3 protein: CSVVQKYPYEQYF
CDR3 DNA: TGCAGCGTTGTTCAGAAGTATCCCTACGAGCAGTACTTC

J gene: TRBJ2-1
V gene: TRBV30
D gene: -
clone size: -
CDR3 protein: CAWSPTPVGGPYNEQFF
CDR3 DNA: TGTGCCTGGAGTCCCACTCCTGTCGGGGGGCCCTACAATGAGCAGTTCTTC

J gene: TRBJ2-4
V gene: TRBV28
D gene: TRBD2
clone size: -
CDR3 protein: CASSSGGRDAKNIQYF
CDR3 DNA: TGTGCCAGCAGTTCTGGCGGGAGGGACGCCAAAAACATTCAGTACTTC

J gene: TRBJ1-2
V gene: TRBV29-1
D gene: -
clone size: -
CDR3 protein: CSVERGSNYGYTF
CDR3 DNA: TGCAGCGTTGAACGGGGTTCTAACTATGGCTACACCTTC

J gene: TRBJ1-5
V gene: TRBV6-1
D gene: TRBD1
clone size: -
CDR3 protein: CASSEHLGQGQPQHF
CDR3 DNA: TGTGCCAGCAGTGAACATCTGGGACAGGGTCAGCCCCAGCATTTT

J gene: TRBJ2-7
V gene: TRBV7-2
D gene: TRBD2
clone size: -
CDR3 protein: CASSLNSGSYEQYF
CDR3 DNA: TGCGCCAGCAGCTTAAATAGCGGGAGCTACGAGCAGTACTTC

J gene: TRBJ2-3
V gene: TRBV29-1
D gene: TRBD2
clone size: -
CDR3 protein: CSARGGGADTQYF
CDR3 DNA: TGCAGCGCTCGCGGGGGGGGCGCAGATACGCAGTATTTT

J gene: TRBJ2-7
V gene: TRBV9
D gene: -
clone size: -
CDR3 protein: CASSTAQGYEQYF
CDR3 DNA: TGTGCCAGCAGCACCGCCCAGGGGTACGAGCAGTACTTC

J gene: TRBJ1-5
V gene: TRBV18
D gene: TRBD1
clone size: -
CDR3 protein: CASSPSGGLQPQHF
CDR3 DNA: TGTGCCAGCTCGCCCTCAGGGGGACTTCAGCCCCAGCATTTT

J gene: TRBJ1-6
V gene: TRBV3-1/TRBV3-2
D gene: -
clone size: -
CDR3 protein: CASSQDQGSYNSPLHF
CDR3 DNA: TGTGCCAGCAGCCAAGATCAGGGCTCCTATAATTCACCCCTCCACTTT

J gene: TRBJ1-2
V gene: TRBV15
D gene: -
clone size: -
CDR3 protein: CATSREIFSAGLVTYYGYTF
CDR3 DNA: TGTGCCACCAGCAGAGAGATCTTTTCCGCAGGGTTGGTTACCTACTATGGCTACACCTTC

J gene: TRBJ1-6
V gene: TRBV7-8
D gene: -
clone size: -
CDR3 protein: CASSLSRAQGSPLHF
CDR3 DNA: TGTGCCAGCAGCTTATCCAGGGCTCAGGGTTCACCCCTCCACTTT

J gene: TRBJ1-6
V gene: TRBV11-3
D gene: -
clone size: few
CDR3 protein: CASSPGAGSPLHF
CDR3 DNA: TGTGCCAGCAGCCCAGGGGCTGGTTCACCCCTCCACTTT

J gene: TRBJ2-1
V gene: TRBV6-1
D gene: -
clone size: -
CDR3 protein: CASSEFTGPSNEQFF
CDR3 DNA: TGTGCCAGCAGTGAATTCACAGGGCCCAGCAATGAGCAGTTCTTC

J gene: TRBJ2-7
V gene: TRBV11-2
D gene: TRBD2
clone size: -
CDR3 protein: CASSLFLAEVYEQYF
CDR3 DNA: TGTGCCAGCAGCTTATTTCTAGCGGAGGTGTACGAGCAGTACTTC

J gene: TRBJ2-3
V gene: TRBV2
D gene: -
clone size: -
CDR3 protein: CASSEELAGGSTDTQYF
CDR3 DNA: TGTGCCAGCAGTGAAGAGCTTGCAGGTGGGAGCACAGATACGCAGTATTTT

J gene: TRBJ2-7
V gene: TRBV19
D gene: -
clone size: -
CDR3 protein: CASSPGTTYEQYF
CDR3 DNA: TGTGCCAGTAGCCCCGGGACAACCTACGAGCAGTACTTC

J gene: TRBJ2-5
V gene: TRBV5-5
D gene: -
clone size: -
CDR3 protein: CASTRSGQETQYF
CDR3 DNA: TGTGCCAGCACTCGGAGCGGCCAAGAGACCCAGTACTTC

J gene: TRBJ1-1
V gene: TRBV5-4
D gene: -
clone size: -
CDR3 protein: CASSLGTNMNTEAFF
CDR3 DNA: TGTGCCAGCAGCTTGGGGACAAACATGAACACTGAAGCTTTCTTT

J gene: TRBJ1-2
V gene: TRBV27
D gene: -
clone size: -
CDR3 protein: CASSFAGGYTF
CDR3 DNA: TGTGCCAGCAGTTTCGCTGGCGGCTACACCTTC

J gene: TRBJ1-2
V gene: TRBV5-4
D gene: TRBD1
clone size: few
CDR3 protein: CASSLGETGGNYGYTF
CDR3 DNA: TGTGCCAGCAGCTTGGGGGAGACAGGGGGCAACTATGGCTACACCTTC

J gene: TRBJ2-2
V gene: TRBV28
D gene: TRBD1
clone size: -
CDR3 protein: CASSLPGGTGELFF
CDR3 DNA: TGTGCCAGCAGTTTACCAGGGGGAACCGGGGAGCTGTTTTTT

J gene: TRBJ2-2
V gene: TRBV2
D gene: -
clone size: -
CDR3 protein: CASSQDTGELFF
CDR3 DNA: TGTGCCAGCAGCCAGGACACCGGGGAGCTGTTTTTT

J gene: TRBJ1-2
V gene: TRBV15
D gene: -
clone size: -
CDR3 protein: CATSRDWAGAGGYTF
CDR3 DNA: TGTGCCACCAGCAGAGATTGGGCGGGAGCCGGTGGCTACACCTTC

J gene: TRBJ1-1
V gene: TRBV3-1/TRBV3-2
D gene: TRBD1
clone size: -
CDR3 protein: CASSQGQGGNTEAFF
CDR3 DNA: TGTGCCAGCAGCCAGGGACAGGGAGGGAACACTGAAGCTTTCTTT